These 18 T cell receptor beta chains share one sample of origin, sequenced in a study of T cell clonotyping in hematopoietic cell transplantation. Assay used: immunoSEQ multiplex PCR; TCRdb lists only in-frame clones, some missing. Among 26,000 or so clones, approximately 94% were seen once, and the ten largest hold approximately 1.5%. Sequenced: peripheral blood mononuclear cells. The origin of the receptors is a man aged 50-60 years in good health. Some clones in this sample may be carry-over from other donors' samples.

This chain joins TRBV7-6 and TRBJ2-2; tentatively, D is TRBD2 (7 bases). CDR1 is SGHVS and CDR2 is FNYEAQ in the germline V gene. Trimming removed 2 bases from V and 1 base from J, with 11 bases in between. This CDR3 region has 16 residues. This CDR3 is CASSLSGGLNTGELFF. CDR3 nucleotides: TGTGCCAGCAGCTTATCCGGGGGGCTGAACACCGGGGAGCTGTTTTTT.

The chain uses TRBV9 and TRBJ1-4; D might be TRBD1 (5 bases). Germline loops: CDR1 SGDLS, CDR2 YYNGEE. V dropped 10 bases and J dropped 3 bases, with 19 bases sitting between them. CDR3 size: 15 residues. The chain's CDR3 is CASTGGDVANEKLFF. In DNA form, the CDR3 reads TGTGCCTCTACGGGGGGGGATGTGGCTAATGAAAAACTGTTTTTT.

This sequence joins TRBV11-2 and TRBJ2-7; TRBD1 aligns across 8 bases. Trimming removed 8 bases from V and 4 bases from J; junction bases left unmatched: 4. Germline V lookup: CDR1 SGHAT, CDR2 FQNNGV. This CDR3 is 12 amino acids long. The CDR3 region is CASSRQGYEQYF. The CDR3 DNA follows: TGTGCCAGCTCGAGACAGGGGTACGAGCAGTACTTC.

The J gene is TRBJ1-6, the V gene TRBV7-9; TRBD1 agrees at 11 bases. Looked up from germline, CDR1 is SEHNR and CDR2 is FQNEAQ (reference sequence). The CDR3 length is 16 residues. Trimming cost V 4 bases and J 7 bases; bases outside gene matches: 6. This chain's CDR3 is CASSSGTGGWNSPLHF. The CDR3 DNA reads as TGTGCCAGCAGCTCAGGGACAGGGGGTTGGAATTCACCCCTCCACTTT. Full variable domain (outside the CDR3, taken from reference TRBV7-9 and TRBJ1-6): DTGVSQNPRHKITKRGQNVTFRCDPISEHNRLYWYRQTLGQGPEFLTYFQNEAQLEKSRLLSDRFSAERPKGSFSTLEIQRTEQGDSAMYLCASSSGTGGWNSPLHFGNGTRLTVT.

The rearrangement links TRBV30 to TRBJ2-5; TRBD1 matches 7 bases. Germline V gives CDR1 GTSNPN, CDR2 SVGIG (reference sequence). The CDR3 loop spans 15 amino acids. Trimming cost V 2 bases and J 5 bases; bases outside gene matches: 11. CDR3 region: CAWSPMGQPQETQYF. CDR3 bases: TGTGCCTGGAGTCCTATGGGACAGCCGCAGGAGACCCAGTACTTC.

This clone came up once. J is TRBJ2-7 and V is TRBV5-4; D remains unclear. This CDR3 comprises 14 residues. From germline, CDR1 is SGHNT and CDR2 YYREEE (reference sequence). The V end lost 4 bases, the J end lost 0 bases, and 11 bases lay between the germline ends. The CDR3 sequence is CASSPASLSYEQYF. The CDR3 DNA follows: TGTGCCAGCAGCCCAGCCAGCCTCTCCTACGAGCAGTACTTC.

This chain connects TRBV19 to TRBJ1-2; no clear D. This CDR3 comprises 14 residues. Trimming pared 1 base from V and 0 bases from J, leaving 6 bases between. From germline, CDR1 is LNHDA and CDR2 SQIVND (reference sequence). The CDR3 coding sequence is TGTGCCAGTAGTATAGGGAGAGCTAACTATGGCTACACCTTC. Its protein is CASSIGRANYGYTF.

This clone was counted between two and nine times. J is TRBJ1-2 and V is TRBV19; 7 bases are a match to TRBD1. CDR1 and CDR2 (germline): LNHDA, SQIVND (reference sequence). With 1 base clipped from V and 6 bases from J, the junction kept 5 bases outside the gene matches. This CDR3 contains 14 residues. The CDR3 DNA is TGTGCCAGTAGTATAGCATTGACAGGGAATGGCTACACCTTC. It translates to CASSIALTGNGYTF.

This clone is a singleton in its sample. CDR3 nucleotide sequence: TGTGCCAGCAGTGGGGACACGAGCTCCTACGAGCAGTACTTC. It translates to CASSGDTSSYEQYF. The V gene is TRBV7-9, the J gene TRBJ2-7; D possibly corresponds to TRBD1 (6 bases). V gave up 6 bases and J gave up 0 bases, with 12 bases separating them. Germline V gives CDR1 SEHNR, CDR2 FQNEAQ (reference sequence). There are 14 residues in the CDR3.

The chain carries TRBV28 and TRBJ1-2; tentative D call: TRBD1 (5 bases). Between the trimmed V and J ends, which lost 4 bases and 5 bases, there was a span of 17 bases. This CDR3 comprises 15 residues. Per germline, CDR1 MDHEN and CDR2 SYDVKM. CDR3 DNA sequence: TGTGCCAGCAGTTCATACCGGGACTCTTCTTATGGCTACACCTTC. Encoded protein: CASSSYRDSSYGYTF.

The chain links TRBV6-1 to TRBJ1-5; no clear D. Trimming removed 4 bases at V and 2 bases at J, with 15 bases between. Germline loops: CDR1 MNHNS, CDR2 SASEGT. The length of the CDR3 is 16 residues. CDR3 DNA: TGTGCCAGCAGTGGGCCGGCAGGTTTCGGCAATCAGCCCCAGCATTTT. It is translated as CASSGPAGFGNQPQHF.

The chain uses TRBV19 and TRBJ1-5; possibly TRBD1 for D (5 bases). Germline V gene data show CDR1 as LNHDA and CDR2 as SQIVND (reference sequence). The CDR3 is 16 amino acids. V lost 6 bases to trimming and J lost 1 base, with 16 bases between them. Written as DNA, the CDR3 is TGTGCCAGTAGCCGCCGTGAGGGGCGAAGCAATCAGCCCCAGCATTTT. It translates to CASSRREGRSNQPQHF. Variable domain in full (rest from reference TRBV19 and TRBJ1-5): DGGITQSPKYLFRKEGQNVTLSCEQNLNHDAMYWYRQDPGQGLRLIYYSQIVNDFQKGDIAEGYSVSREKKESFPLTVTSAQKNPTAFYLCASSRREGRSNQPQHFGDGTRLSIL.

The genes are TRBV6-5 and TRBJ1-1, with 8 bases that match TRBD1. CDR1 MNHEY and CDR2 SVGAGI come from the germline V gene. V lost 0 bases and J lost 1; bases outside the gene matches: 4. The CDR3 loop spans 16 amino acids. DNA of the CDR3: TGTGCCAGCAGTTACTCAGGGGACAGGCCGAACACTGAAGCTTTCTTT. Translating gives CASSYSGDRPNTEAFF.

In its sample, this clone was seen a few times. The rearrangement joins TRBV30 to TRBJ1-2; tentative D call: TRBD1 (5 bases). The CDR3 spans 13 residues. The germline V and J ends were trimmed by 3 bases and 2 bases, with 10 bases remaining between them. Germline CDR1 is GTSNPN and CDR2 is SVGIG (reference sequence). The CDR3 spells CAWRTGRNYGYTF. The CDR3 bases are TGTGCCTGGAGAACAGGTCGGAACTATGGCTACACCTTC.

This chain connects TRBV6-6 to TRBJ2-2, with D unresolved. Germline V gene lookup returns CDR1 MNHNY and CDR2 SVGAGI (reference sequence). V lost 0 bases and J lost 5, with 7 bases in between. The CDR3 extends over 14 amino acids. CDR3 sequence reads: CASSYSWRTGELFF. CDR3 nucleotide sequence: TGTGCCAGCAGTTACTCCTGGCGGACCGGGGAGCTGTTTTTT.

This sequence joins TRBV27 and TRBJ2-7; D gene unclear. The germline V gene has CDR1 MNHEY and CDR2 SMNVEV (reference sequence). The V end lost 8 bases, the J end lost 2 bases, and 13 bases lay between the germline ends. This CDR3 is built from 13 residues. CDR3 nucleotides: TGTGCCAGCTCTACTGACCGTACCTACGAGCAGTACTTC. Its translation: CASSTDRTYEQYF.

The rearrangement links TRBV5-1 to TRBJ2-5; maybe TRBD1 (6 bases). The germline V gene has CDR1 SGHRS and CDR2 YFSETQ. The CDR3 consists of 13 residues. The V end was cut by 4 bases, the J end by 7 bases, with 14 bases between. This CDR3 is CASSTDREGTQYF. The CDR3 region has the DNA TGCGCCAGCAGCACGGACAGAGAAGGGACCCAGTACTTC.

The CDR3 DNA reads as TGCGCCAGCAGCTTAGACAGGGGCCCTACCTATGGCTACACCTTC. Translated, it gives CASSLDRGPTYGYTF. The chain is built from TRBV5-1 and TRBJ1-2; 8 nucleotides match TRBD1. Germline V lookup: CDR1 SGHRS, CDR2 YFSETQ. With 2 bases clipped from V and 4 bases from J, the junction kept 7 bases outside the gene matches. The CDR3 has 15 amino acids.